The next 18 T cell receptor beta chains were all read from a single sample in a study of cytomegalovirus exposure and HLA in healthy donors. The PCR was carried out with 60 Vbeta primers and 13 Jbeta primers. Assay used: immunoSEQ multiplex PCR; TCRdb lists only in-frame clones, some missing. The listing records about 210,000 clones. Specimen: PBMCs. Every receptor here comes from a woman aged 25 to 39 in good health and CMV-seropositive.

The gene calls are TRBV9 and TRBJ2-7; a weak D match, TRBD2 (7 bases). Trimming stripped 4 bases from V and 5 bases from J, with 19 bases between. CDR1 is SGDLS, CDR2 YYNGEE, per germline. CDR3 length: 15 amino acids. The CDR3 region has the DNA TGTGCCAGCAGCCCCCAAACGGGGGGCGGCCACGAGCAGTACTTC. Protein sequence: CASSPQTGGGHEQYF. Variable domain in full (rest from reference TRBV9 and TRBJ2-7): DSGVTQTPKHLITATGQRVTLRCSPRSGDLSVYWYQQSLDQGLQFLIQYYNGEERAKGNILERFSAQQFPDLHSELNLSSLELGDSALYFCASSPQTGGGHEQYFGPGTRLTVT.

A note on this clone: A junction boundary mismatches the germline segment, possibly from a read error. The gene calls are TRBV18 and TRBJ1-4; D unclear. This CDR3 has 14 amino acids. CDR1 is KGHSH, CDR2 LQKENI, per germline. The CDR3 nucleotides are TGTGCCAGCTCACCAGTGTCAACTAATGAAAAACTGCTTTTT. This codes for CASSPVSTNEKLLF.

The V and J genes are TRBV5-8 and TRBJ2-7, with a weak D call TRBD1 (6 bases). V lost 4 bases, J lost 0 bases, and 14 bases lay in between. The CDR3 contains 15 residues. The germline CDR1 and CDR2 sequences are SGHTS and YDEGEE. Here the CDR3 reads CASSPGDSSSYEQYF. CDR3 sequence (DNA): TGTGCCAGCAGCCCAGGGGATTCGAGCTCCTACGAGCAGTACTTC.

V usage is TRBV19 and J usage is TRBJ2-1; D possibly corresponds to TRBD2 (6 bases). Trimming removed 6 bases at V and 7 bases at J, with 13 bases between. The CDR3 sequence is 13 residues long. Germline values: CDR1 LNHDA, CDR2 SQIVND (reference sequence). As DNA, the CDR3 is TGTGCCAGTAGCGCCTGGACTATTAATGAGCAGTTCTTC. Protein product: CASSAWTINEQFF.

This chain links TRBV28 with TRBJ2-7, with TRBD2 matching over 8 bases. The length of the CDR3 is 17 residues. Unmatched junction bases numbered 13, after V lost 5 bases and J lost 1 base. Looked up from germline, CDR1 is MDHEN and CDR2 is SYDVKM. CDR3 nucleotides: TGTGCCAGCAGTCCTCAAATTCTAGCGGGTCGTTCCTACGAGCAGTACTTC. This translates into CASSPQILAGRSYEQYF.

The rearrangement links TRBV28 to TRBJ2-1; TRBD2 aligns across 9 bases. Germline assignment: CDR1 MDHEN and CDR2 SYDVKM. The J segment lost 4 bases and the V segment lost 6 bases, leaving 4 bases of the junction unmatched. This CDR3 spans 14 amino acids. The chain's CDR3 is CASRAGGPYNEQFF. The DNA for the CDR3 is TGTGCCAGCAGAGCGGGAGGACCTTACAATGAGCAGTTCTTC.

This rearrangement joins TRBV10-3 to TRBJ1-2; tentative D call: TRBD1 (6 bases). V was shortened by 0 bases and J by 3 bases, with 11 bases between the two germline ends. Per the germline V gene, CDR1 is ENHRY and CDR2 is SYGVKD. The CDR3 covers 15 residues. CDR3 amino acids: CAISESAGGDYGYTF. The DNA for the CDR3 is TGTGCCATCAGTGAGTCAGCGGGGGGCGACTATGGCTACACCTTC.

The chain is built from TRBV29-1 and TRBJ1-1; D call uncertain. This CDR3 comprises 17 residues. V was cut by 3 bases and J by 0 bases, with 20 bases left in between. Germline lookup yields CDR1 SQVTM and CDR2 ANQGSEA. The CDR3 loop is CSVEVLGRKPMNTEAFF. Here the CDR3 DNA reads TGCAGCGTTGAGGTGTTAGGCAGGAAACCTATGAACACTGAAGCTTTCTTT.

The chain uses TRBV28 and TRBJ2-7; 9 bases map to TRBD2. Germline trimming cut 1 base from V and 3 bases from J; bases unmatched to any gene: 4. Germline-derived CDR1 and CDR2 are MDHEN and SYDVKM. CDR3 length: 15 amino acids. CDR3 nucleotide sequence: TGTGCCAGCAGTTTATATGTTAGCGGGAGCTACGAGCAGTACTTC. Its protein is CASSLYVSGSYEQYF. Complete variable domain (other parts from reference TRBV28 and TRBJ2-7): DVKVTQSSRYLVKRTGEKVFLECVQDMDHENMFWYRQDPGLGLRLIYFSYDVKMKEKGDIPEGYSVSREKKERFSLILESASTNQTSMYLCASSLYVSGSYEQYFGPGTRLTVT.

The rearrangement links TRBV4-3 to TRBJ1-1, with D hard to call. Germline values: CDR1 LGHNA, CDR2 YSLEER. The CDR3 is 13 amino acids. V was cut by 3 bases and J by 0 bases, with 5 bases left in between. The CDR3 DNA is TGCGCCAGCAGCCAGGACTTGAACACTGAAGCTTTCTTT. Encoded protein: CASSQDLNTEAFF.

A remark on this clone: This same CDR3 is encoded by further DNA sequences in the sample. The chain is built from TRBV10-3 and TRBJ2-5, with 11 bases lining up with TRBD2. J gave up 0 bases and V 5 bases, and 2 bases lay outside the gene matches. The CDR3 consists of 15 residues. CDR1 is ENHRY, CDR2 SYGVKD, per germline. The CDR3 loop reads CAISRLAGNQETQYF. The CDR3 DNA sequence: TGTGCCATCAGTAGACTAGCGGGGAACCAAGAGACCCAGTACTTC.

This sequence joins TRBV2 and TRBJ1-2; 7 nucleotides align to TRBD1. CDR1 is SNHLY and CDR2 is FYNNEI in the germline V gene. Trimming took 11 bases from V and 2 from J; bases not matched to a gene: 14. The CDR3 sequence is 15 residues long. The CDR3: CAHSSPGTVNYGYTF. In DNA, the CDR3 is TGTGCCCACAGCAGCCCTGGGACAGTAAACTATGGCTACACCTTC.

The genes are TRBV28 and TRBJ2-1; 11 positions agree with TRBD2. Unmatched junction bases numbered 13, after V lost 7 bases and J lost 5 bases. The CDR3 has 17 residues. The germline gives CDR1 MDHEN, CDR2 SYDVKM. CDR3 sequence: CASTYYAGTSGNNEQFF. The CDR3 DNA reads TGTGCCAGCACCTACTATGCCGGGACTAGCGGAAACAATGAGCAGTTCTTC.

Points on this clone: The sample holds other DNA sequences that translate to the same CDR3. The rearrangement uses TRBV5-1 and TRBJ1-2, with 9 bases fitting TRBD1. The CDR3 consists of 14 residues. Germline-derived CDR1 and CDR2 are SGHRS and YFSETQ. V shed 5 bases, J shed 2 bases, and the junction held 4 bases outside the gene matches. CDR3 amino acids: CASRGTGLNYGYTF. Written as DNA, the CDR3 is TGCGCCAGCAGAGGGACAGGGTTAAACTATGGCTACACCTTC.

As for this clone: One junction end does not reproduce the germline sequence, and a read error may be involved. The rearrangement links TRBV27 to TRBJ1-2; 7 bases align to TRBD1. This CDR3 region has 13 residues. Per the germline V gene, CDR1 is MNHEY and CDR2 is SMNVEV (reference sequence). The CDR3 sequence: CATSTEQGHGYTF. CDR3 bases: TGTGCCACCAGTACGGAACAGGGGCATGGCTACACCTTC.

The rearrangement joins TRBV28 to TRBJ2-7, with 13 positions matching TRBD2. Germline CDR1 MDHEN, CDR2 SYDVKM. The CDR3 has 13 residues. With 9 bases clipped from V and 6 bases from J, the junction kept 5 bases outside the gene matches. The CDR3, as DNA: TGTGCCAGTATGACTAGCGGGAGGCCCGAGCAGTACTTC. As protein: CASMTSGRPEQYF.

The rearrangement links TRBV5-1 to TRBJ1-5; D remains unclear. Trimming pared 4 bases from V and 0 bases from J, leaving 17 bases between. CDR1 is SGHRS and CDR2 is YFSETQ in the germline V gene. The CDR3 spans 17 residues. DNA for the CDR3: TGCGCCAGCAGCCCTACCGCGTCCTCTTTTAGCAATCAGCCCCAGCATTTT. The encoded protein is CASSPTASSFSNQPQHF.

The chain recombines TRBV5-1 with TRBJ1-4, with D tentatively TRBD1 (5 bases). The CDR3 sequence is 13 residues long. V was cut by 0 bases and J by 8 bases, with 8 bases left in between. Germline CDR1 is SGHRS and CDR2 is YFSETQ. CDR3: CASSLGGMEKLFF. The CDR3, as DNA: TGCGCCAGCAGCTTGGGGGGCATGGAAAAACTGTTTTTT.